This is a list of T cell receptor beta chains from one sample in a study of Graves' ophthalmopathy and Graves' hyperthyroidism. MiXCR, applied by TCRdb to the multiplex PCR reads, yields one record per CDR3 protein. The repertoire consists of hundreds of thousands of distinct CDR3 sequences, with approximately 21% occurring once and the leading ten covering roughly 6.9%. Material: peripheral blood. Receptor source: a woman aged 18 to 35 with stable Graves' hyperthyroidism. Some clones in this sample may be carry-over from other donors' samples. CDR3s include the opening cysteine and the closing phenylalanine or tryptophan.

J gene	V gene	CDR3 protein
TRBJ2-5	TRBV11-2	CASSLDGTSPGETQYF
TRBJ2-7	TRBV27	CASSPGTGERYEQYF
TRBJ1-1	TRBV28	CASSLVGYPFF
TRBJ1-5	TRBV7-3	CASSLTGQGWFQPQHF
TRBJ2-7	TRBV6-5	CASRGLRQGAYEQYF
TRBJ2-5	TRBV6-1	CASSEGTGGEQTKYF
TRBJ1-2	TRBV28	CASSLWGVETNYGYTF
TRBJ1-5	TRBV19	CASNLGTNNQPQHF
TRBJ2-5	TRBV5-5	CASSTDRGETQYF
TRBJ2-5	TRBV6-1	CATGPQQETQYF
TRBJ2-5	TRBV7-2	CASSPHRETQYF
TRBJ2-5	TRBV27	CASSLSRIRETQYF
TRBJ1-3	TRBV7-6	CARMPPYRGAHTIYF
TRBJ2-2	TRBV3-1	CASGQVKVNTGELFF
TRBJ2-7	TRBV9	CASSVSWDGYEQYF
TRBJ1-1	TRBV19	CASRPRTGARDTEAFF
TRBJ2-2	TRBV28	CASSLLPPTSSRGELFF
TRBJ2-5	TRBV7-9	CASSYPGQPQETQYF
TRBJ1-1	TRBV19	CASSLNPSRTEAFF
TRBJ1-2	TRBV12-3/TRBV12-4	CASSLTGGWGYTF
TRBJ2-5	TRBV13	CASSLVEGGRHQETQYF
TRBJ1-6	TRBV11-2	CASSPNTLLIQGGSSPLHF
TRBJ1-3	TRBV2	CASSVISSGNTIYF
TRBJ2-5	TRBV12-3/TRBV12-4	CASRDIQETQYF
TRBJ1-2	TRBV28	CASSLLGTGRVYGYTF
TRBJ2-5	TRBV6-2/TRBV6-3	CASGGLAGDETKYF
TRBJ2-5	TRBV19	CATRGVAGIQETQYF
TRBJ2-7	TRBV6-5	CASSSVALGTYEQYF
TRBJ2-7	TRBV6-5	CASSYVDGYEQYF
TRBJ1-5	TRBV19	CASSNVGTGGSQPQHF
TRBJ2-5	TRBV6-5	CASSYSQNQETQYF
TRBJ2-5	TRBV12-3/TRBV12-4	CASSTVFQETQYF
TRBJ2-7	TRBV29-1	CSVVGQGLYEQYF
TRBJ1-1	TRBV18	CASSPPQGGNTEAFF
TRBJ2-5	TRBV30	CAWSGPATQHF
TRBJ2-2	TRBV20-1	CSASGDTGELFF
TRBJ2-7	TRBV11-2	CASRPPSGTGSNEQYF
TRBJ1-1	TRBV2	CASDRDRVNTEAFF